This TCR beta chain derives from a study of cytomegalovirus exposure and HLA in healthy donors. Study-level findings and limits: Most likely, a cluster of highly shared sequence variants arose as a sequencing artifact. Diagnosis of cytomegalovirus status made by the classifier reportedly showed high specificity and sensitivity. By HLA locus, TCR association rates varied in a later analysis, with DRB1 showing the most and HLA-C the fewest.

Donors counted as nominally healthy when sampled, yet unrecorded immune exposures were likely. As to this clone: Its antigen is unknown.

The PCR made use of 60 Vbeta and 13 Jbeta primers. Profiled with immunoSEQ multiplex PCR; TCRdb holds only in-frame clones, not every one. The sample yields fewer than 150,000 clones, of which the top ten take up roughly 2%. The TCR comes from a woman in her sixties or seventies in good health and CMV-seronegative. The sample comprised PBMCs.

CDR3 residues: CAISGGGHSSGNTIYF. The CDR3 nucleotides read TGTGCCATCAGTGGTGGAGGGCATAGCTCTGGAAACACCATATATTTT. The chain couples TRBV10-3 to TRBJ1-3; D uncertain. Looked up from germline, CDR1 is ENHRY and CDR2 is SYGVKD. Trimming shortened V by 4 bases and J by 0 bases, and 13 bases separated the two germline ends. The CDR3 extends over 16 amino acids.